This T cell receptor (beta chain) was captured by sequencing in a study of blood T cell repertoires in COVID-19. Study summary: Researchers got acute and convalescent COVID-19 samples from the United States, Italy and Spain. In each case, the material was cDNA or gDNA derived from T cells, B-cell-depleted T cells, or PBMCs.

V was pared by 6 bases and J by 0 bases, with 12 bases between. This CDR3 has 16 amino acids. Germline-derived CDR1 and CDR2 are WSHSY and SAAADI. Some clones are missing from TCRdb's copy, which holds only in-frame ones; the method was immunoSEQ multiplex PCR. This sample has 110,000 to 150,000 clones; roughly 75% occur once, and the top ten carry around 5.5%. Participants reported their clinical history, and cohort assignment relied on those reports. Two consecutive negative NP/OP PCR tests, clearance, or resolved symptoms defined Cohort 3 recovery. At least ten counts were recorded for this clone. Sequencing was performed on PBMCs or T cells enriched from blood (not recorded which). J is TRBJ2-6 and V is TRBV10-2; D is possibly TRBD1 (6 bases). The sequence was collected from a woman aged 45-59 years who had recovered from COVID-19. This CDR3 is CASSRDTSSGANVLTF. The CDR3 nucleotides are TGCGCCAGCAGCCGGGACACGAGCTCTGGGGCCAACGTCCTGACTTTC.